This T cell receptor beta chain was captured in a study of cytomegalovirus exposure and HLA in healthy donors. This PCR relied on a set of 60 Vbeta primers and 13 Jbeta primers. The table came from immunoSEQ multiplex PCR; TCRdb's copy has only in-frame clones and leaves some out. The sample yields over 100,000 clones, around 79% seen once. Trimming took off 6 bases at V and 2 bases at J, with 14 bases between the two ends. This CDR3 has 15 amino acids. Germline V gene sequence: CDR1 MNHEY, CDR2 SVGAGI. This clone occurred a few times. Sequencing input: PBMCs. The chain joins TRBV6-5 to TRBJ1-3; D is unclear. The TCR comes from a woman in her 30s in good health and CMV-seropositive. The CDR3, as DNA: TGTGCCAGCAGCCAACAGCTGGTCCCTGGAAACACCATATATTTT. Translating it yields CASSQQLVPGNTIYF.